These 22 T cell receptor beta chains came from one sample sequenced in a study of T cells in Graves' hyperthyroidism and ophthalmopathy. Template material for amplifying TCR beta CDR3 regions consisted of RNA transcripts. A first-round RT-PCR of the TCR CDR3 used the HTBI primer set. TCRdb analysed the multiplex PCR reads with MiXCR anew, one entry per CDR3 protein. The sample has 350,000 to 400,000 distinct CDR3 sequences; 14% to 15% are singletons. The sample taken for sequencing was blood. Receptor source: a woman in her twenties or thirties with Graves' hyperthyroidism.

This clonotype occurred many times. V is TRBV2 and J is TRBJ2-5; perhaps TRBD2 as D (5 bases). Germline V CDR1 and CDR2: SNHLY, FYNNEI. This CDR3 contains 13 residues. Trimming left V 10 bases short and J 3 bases short, with 15 bases between. Here the CDR3 reads CATRGLAEETQYF. DNA for the CDR3: TGTGCCACCCGAGGGCTAGCAGAAGAGACCCAGTACTTC.

This clonotype was detected ten times or more. The chain joins TRBV4-1 to TRBJ1-5; unclear D gene. CDR1 is MGHRA, CDR2 YSYEKL, per germline. This CDR3 is 15 amino acids long. The V and J ends lost 4 bases and 0 bases respectively, with 10 bases between them. CDR3 in amino acids: CASSPTTYSNQPQHF. CDR3 sequence (DNA): TGCGCCAGCAGCCCAACAACATATAGCAATCAGCCCCAGCATTTT.

V gene TRBV19 combines with J gene TRBJ2-2, with TRBD2 identical over 7 bases. V lost 8 bases, J lost 6 bases, and 9 bases stayed unmatched. The CDR3 runs to 14 residues. Per the germline V gene, CDR1 is LNHDA and CDR2 is SQIVND (reference sequence). CDR3 coding DNA: TGTGCCAGTGGAGGGGACTACCTCCCCGGGGAGCTGTTTTTT. It translates to CASGGDYLPGELFF. The variable domain in full, completed from reference TRBV19 and TRBJ2-2, reads DGGITQSPKYLFRKEGQNVTLSCEQNLNHDAMYWYRQDPGQGLRLIYYSQIVNDFQKGDIAEGYSVSREKKESFPLTVTSAQKNPTAFYLCASGGDYLPGELFFGEGSRLTVL.

The rearrangement links TRBV30 to TRBJ1-6; D uncertain. This CDR3 has 12 residues. Trimming stripped 5 bases from V and 9 bases from J, with 11 bases between. CDR1 and CDR2 from the germline V gene are GTSNPN and SVGIG (reference sequence). CDR3 sequence reads: CAWGRASSPLHF. CDR3 DNA sequence: TGTGCCTGGGGGAGGGCTTCTTCACCCCTCCACTTT.

This clonotype was seen repeatedly, ten times or more. This chain uses TRBV6-6 with TRBJ2-1, with 8 nucleotides matching TRBD2. This CDR3 is built from 16 residues. Trimming cost V 0 bases and J 7 bases; bases outside gene matches: 8. The germline CDR1 and CDR2 sequences are MNHNY and SVGAGI (reference sequence). CDR3 bases: TGTGCCAGCAGTTACTCAACCAGCGGGAGAGTAAATGAGCAGTTCTTC. It translates to CASSYSTSGRVNEQFF.

The chain is built from TRBV28 and TRBJ2-1; no firm D call. V shed 3 bases and J shed 7 bases, with 10 bases lying between them. The CDR3 has 13 residues. Germline V gene lookup returns CDR1 MDHEN and CDR2 SYDVKM. CDR3 bases: TGTGCCAGCAGTTTCGGGTCATGGAATGAGCAGTTCTTC. This translates into CASSFGSWNEQFF.

The chain links TRBV6-1 to TRBJ2-1; D gene uncertain. The CDR3 sequence is 13 residues long. V was shortened by 5 bases and J by 4 bases, with 9 bases between the two germline ends. Germline V gene sequence: CDR1 MNHNS, CDR2 SASEGT. CDR3: CASSYVAYNEQFF. DNA for the CDR3: TGTGCCAGCAGTTACGTCGCTTACAATGAGCAGTTCTTC.

The chain combines TRBV28 with TRBJ2-1; 10 bases fit TRBD2. The CDR3 extends over 13 amino acids. CDR1 and CDR2 from the germline V gene are MDHEN and SYDVKM. V shed 3 bases, J shed 12 bases, and the junction held 5 bases outside the gene matches. The CDR3 nucleotides are TGTGCCAGCAGTTTTTCTAGCGGGAGTAGGCAGTTCTTC. Translation gives CASSFSSGSRQFF.

This clonotype was observed many times. The chain combines TRBV27 with TRBJ1-2; TRBD1 is a possible D gene (6 bases). CDR1 is MNHEY and CDR2 is SMNVEV in the germline V gene (reference sequence). The CDR3 is made up of 12 amino acids. V dropped 3 bases and J dropped 8 bases, with 10 bases sitting between them. The CDR3 DNA is TGTGCCAGCAGTTTGGGGGGCATGGGCTACACCTTC. This codes for CASSLGGMGYTF.

The chain is built from TRBV11-2 and TRBJ2-1; TRBD1 agrees at 7 bases. V lost 4 bases to trimming and J lost 4 bases; unmatched junction nucleotides: 7. Germline CDR1 SGHAT, CDR2 FQNNGV. CDR3 length equals 15 residues. The CDR3 sequence: CASSSTRDRYNEQFF. DNA for the CDR3: TGTGCCAGCAGCTCCACACGGGACAGATACAATGAGCAGTTCTTC.

This chain uses TRBV9 with TRBJ2-7; 13 bases line up with TRBD2. The V gene's germline CDR1 is SGDLS and CDR2 YYNGEE. This CDR3 comprises 18 residues. With 7 bases clipped from V and 3 bases from J, the junction kept 16 bases outside the gene matches. CDR3: CASPNGLAGAGRDYEQYF. In DNA, the CDR3 is TGTGCCAGCCCAAACGGACTAGCGGGAGCAGGTCGTGACTACGAGCAGTACTTC. Full variable domain (missing parts from reference TRBV9 and TRBJ2-7): DSGVTQTPKHLITATGQRVTLRCSPRSGDLSVYWYQQSLDQGLQFLIQYYNGEERAKGNILERFSAQQFPDLHSELNLSSLELGDSALYFCASPNGLAGAGRDYEQYFGPGTRLTVT.

This clonotype showed up many times. The chain is built from TRBV3-1 and TRBJ2-5; 8 bases are a match to TRBD1. J gave up 12 bases and V 2 bases, and 8 bases lay outside the gene matches. CDR3 length: 13 amino acids. CDR1 LGHDT and CDR2 YNNKEL come from the germline V gene (reference sequence). CDR3 loop: CASSQMGTGLEYF. The CDR3 region has the DNA TGTGCCAGCAGCCAAATGGGGACAGGCCTCGAGTACTTC.

V gene TRBV25-1 combines with J gene TRBJ2-2; D is perhaps TRBD1 (6 bases). CDR3 length equals 16 residues. CDR1 is MGHDK, CDR2 SYGVNS, per germline. Trimming removed 4 bases at V and 1 base at J, with 13 bases between. The CDR3 spells CASSASGTWNTGELFF. The CDR3 bases are TGTGCCAGCAGTGCCTCCGGGACATGGAACACCGGGGAGCTGTTTTTT.

This sequence joins TRBV5-1 and TRBJ2-3; perhaps TRBD2 as D (5 bases). Trimming cost V 6 bases and J 0 bases, with 8 bases left between them. There are 13 residues in the CDR3. Germline assignment: CDR1 SGHRS and CDR2 YFSETQ. The CDR3 bases are TGCGCCAGCACCCCGGGGAGCACAGATACGCAGTATTTT. Its protein product is CASTPGSTDTQYF.

This clonotype appeared a few times. The rearrangement joins TRBV10-3 to TRBJ2-5; either TRBD1 or TRBD2 may fit D (5 bases each). Trimming stripped 2 bases from V and 3 bases from J, with 10 bases between. The CDR3 extends over 14 amino acids. Germline V gene lookup returns CDR1 ENHRY and CDR2 SYGVKD. The CDR3 region has the DNA TGTGCCATCAGTGAGGTCGGGGCTGAAGAGACCCAGTACTTC. This gives the protein CAISEVGAEETQYF.

This clonotype appeared a few times. The CDR3 DNA reads as TGTGCCAGCAGCTTGGTTTTGAGAGGGCCAAGCACAGATACGCAGTATTTT. Its protein product is CASSLVLRGPSTDTQYF. The gene calls are TRBV5-8 and TRBJ2-3; D may be TRBD2 (5 bases). The germline gives CDR1 SGHTS, CDR2 YDEGEE. The CDR3 is 17 amino acids. V lost 0 bases, J lost 0 bases, and 14 bases lay in between.

This clonotype was counted only a few times. The chain carries TRBV5-1 and TRBJ2-7; either TRBD1 or TRBD2 may supply D (5 bases each). Trimming cost V 0 bases and J 5 bases, with 15 bases left between them. The CDR3 sequence is 15 residues long. Germline V CDR1 and CDR2: SGHRS, YFSETQ. Written as DNA, the CDR3 is TGCGCCAGCAGCTTGGAAGGGACCGAAAGTAACGAGCAGTACTTC. Protein: CASSLEGTESNEQYF.

As regards this clonotype: This could be a read error, since a much larger clone is one nucleotide away. The chain carries TRBV20-1 and TRBJ2-7, with no clear D. Trimming cost V 4 bases and J 0 bases, with 13 bases left between them. Germline CDR1 is DFQATT and CDR2 is SNEGSKA (reference sequence). CDR3 size: 14 residues. The CDR3 DNA sequence: TGCAGTGCTATTGATAGGCTAAGCTCCTACGAGCAGTACTTC. Its translation: CSAIDRLSSYEQYF.

There are many counts of this clonotype. The chain recombines TRBV10-3 with TRBJ2-5; 9 bases are a match to TRBD1. Germline V gene lookup returns CDR1 ENHRY and CDR2 SYGVKD. The junction had 6 bases not matched to a gene; V was cut back by 3 bases and J by 4 bases. This CDR3 comprises 15 residues. The CDR3 protein is CAISDWTGERETQYF. CDR3 DNA sequence: TGTGCCATCAGTGACTGGACAGGGGAGAGAGAGACCCAGTACTTC.

CDR3 protein: CASSLEGGRGYTF. CDR3 DNA sequence: TGTGCCAGCAGCTTAGAGGGGGGCCGGGGCTACACCTTC. The chain combines TRBV7-9 with TRBJ1-2; possible D gene TRBD1, 6 bases. CDR1 SEHNR and CDR2 FQNEAQ come from the germline V gene (reference sequence). There are 13 residues in the CDR3. Trimming removed 1 base from V and 8 bases from J, with 11 bases in between.

The chain recombines TRBV11-1 with TRBJ2-7; tentative D call: TRBD2 (6 bases). V was cut by 0 bases and J by 0 bases, with 12 bases left in between. Germline-derived CDR1 and CDR2 are SGHAT and FQDESV (reference sequence). The CDR3 runs 16 residues. CDR3 bases: TGTGCCAGCAGCTTAGCGATGACTAGTGGCTCCTACGAGCAGTACTTC. Translation gives CASSLAMTSGSYEQYF.

This clonotype was recorded many times. The CDR3 DNA follows: TGCGCCAGCAGCCAACCGTGGCTAGGTGGCAATGAGCAGTTCTTC. Amino acid sequence: CASSQPWLGGNEQFF. The rearrangement joins TRBV4-1 to TRBJ2-1, with D unresolved. Trimming removed 2 bases from V and 6 bases from J, with 14 bases in between. CDR1 and CDR2 from the germline V gene are MGHRA and YSYEKL. The CDR3 sequence is 15 residues long.